The clone carrying this TCR beta chain was found a few times. TCRdb re-called the 5' RACE reads with MiXCR, one entry per CDR3 protein. Counted here are hundreds of thousands of distinct CDR3 sequences, 10% to 15% occurring once; the ten biggest clones make up about 15%. This sample was included in a study of T cells after yellow fever vaccination. V was clipped by 4 bases and J by 6 bases, with 9 bases between them. The CDR3 loop spans 12 amino acids. From germline, CDR1 is LNHDA and CDR2 SQIVND (reference sequence). The material sequenced was PBMCs, taken on the day of the yellow fever booster vaccination. This sequence originates from a man aged 25 to 45 who received the YFV17D yellow fever vaccine. The chain combines TRBV19 with TRBJ1-2; possibly TRBD1 for D (6 bases). CDR3 in amino acids: CASSRTDHGYTF. The CDR3 DNA is TGTGCCAGTAGTAGGACAGACCATGGCTACACCTTC.